This T cell receptor beta chain was identified during a study of blood T cell repertoires in COVID-19. Across the study: COVID-19 samples collected from the United States, Italy and Spain covered acute and convalescent phases. Nucleic acid was either cDNA or gDNA, and it came from T cells, B-cell-depleted T cells, or PBMCs.

Per the original data handling: Estimates of nucleated cell counts were drawn from the amplification of reference gene primers. The protocol was immunoSEQ multiplex PCR, while the TCRdb copy is restricted to in-frame clones and leaves out a portion. That table is the source of V, J and clone size, and D and trimming were worked out from the DNA. The sample holds 650,000 to 800,000 clones, 90% seen once. Germline V gene sequence: CDR1 KGHDR, CDR2 SFDVKD. CDR3 size: 17 residues. The trim removed 2 bases at V and 4 bases at J, leaving 9 bases unmatched. Input material: peripheral blood. The TCR comes from a woman between 18 and 29 years old with acute or convalescent COVID-19. The chain recombines TRBV24-1 with TRBJ2-1; 8 bases fit TRBD1. The CDR3 region is CATSDSLDRASYNEQFF. The CDR3 coding sequence is TGTGCCACCAGTGATTCTTTGGACAGGGCATCGTACAATGAGCAGTTCTTC.